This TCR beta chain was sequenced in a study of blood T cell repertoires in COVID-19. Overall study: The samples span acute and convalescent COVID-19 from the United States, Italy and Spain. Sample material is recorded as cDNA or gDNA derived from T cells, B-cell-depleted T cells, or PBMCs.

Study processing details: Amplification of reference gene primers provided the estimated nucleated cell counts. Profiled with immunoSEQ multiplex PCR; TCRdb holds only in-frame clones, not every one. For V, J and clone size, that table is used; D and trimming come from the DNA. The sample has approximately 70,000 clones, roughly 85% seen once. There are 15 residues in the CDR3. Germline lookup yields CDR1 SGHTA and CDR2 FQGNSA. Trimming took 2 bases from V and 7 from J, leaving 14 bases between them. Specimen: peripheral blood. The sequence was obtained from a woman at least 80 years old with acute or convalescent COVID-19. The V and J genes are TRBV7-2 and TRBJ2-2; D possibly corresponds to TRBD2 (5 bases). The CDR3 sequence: CASSLLAIRGGELFF. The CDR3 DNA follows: TGTGCCAGCAGCTTACTGGCCATCCGGGGCGGGGAGCTGTTTTTT.